This record covers a single TCR beta chain. Its target is unknown. This record belongs to a study of blood T cells in healthy people across ages. Study-level findings and limits: A conclusive naive versus antigen-experienced comparison was prevented by the unsorted PBMCs. Strong correlation existed between TCR beta diversity and naive T cell percentage.

CDR3 length equals 12 residues. Trimming cost V 3 bases and J 9 bases, with 9 bases left between them. A second PCR of 7 to 11 cycles used a sample-barcoded 5' primer and a J-beta primer mix. TCRdb itself ran the 5' RACE reads through MiXCR, one entry per CDR3 protein. The repertoire holds fewer than 2 million distinct CDR3 sequences, with approximately 39% as singletons. The study recruited healthy Caucasian donors from Russia who were aged roughly 6 to 100. This receptor was obtained from a human donor in good health. This sequence joins TRBV12-3 or TRBV12-4 and TRBJ2-1; no clear D gene. The specimen sequenced was blood. The CDR3 is CASSFVAAEQFF. The CDR3 coding sequence is TGTGCCAGCAGTTTCGTGGCCGCTGAGCAGTTCTTC.